The 20 T cell receptor beta chains reported below all come from one sample, sequenced in a study of OX40 agonist ivuxolimab in advanced cancers. TCRdb keeps only in-frame clones here, not all; method: immunoSEQ multiplex PCR. Found here are about 38,000 clones, about nine tenths of them singletons; the top ten hold 8.5% to 10%. Specimen: CD4+ or CD8+ T cells sorted from blood, collected in a trial of the OX40 agonist ivuxolimab. The receptors stem from an adult with an advanced solid tumor such as melanoma, head and neck, liver or kidney cancer.

J is TRBJ2-3 and V is TRBV2, with TRBD1 matching 9 bases. V lost 2 bases, J lost 5 bases, and 5 bases stayed unmatched. Germline values: CDR1 SNHLY, CDR2 FYNNEI. CDR3 length: 15 amino acids. DNA for the CDR3: TGTGCCAGCAGTGAACCCGGGACAGGGATAGATACGCAGTATTTT. As protein: CASSEPGTGIDTQYF.

V gene TRBV15 combines with J gene TRBJ2-1; 8 bases fit TRBD2. The germline CDR1 and CDR2 sequences are LNHNV and YYDKDF (reference sequence). V shed 5 bases, J shed 6 bases, and the junction held 12 bases outside the gene matches. This CDR3 has 16 residues. The CDR3 DNA sequence: TGTGCCACCAGCCCGAACCCGGGACTAGGAAGCAATGAGCAGTTCTTC. Protein: CATSPNPGLGSNEQFF.

The chain carries TRBV27 and TRBJ1-1; D uncertain. Trimming removed 6 bases at V and 0 bases at J, with 11 bases between. The germline gives CDR1 MNHEY, CDR2 SMNVEV (reference sequence). The CDR3 runs to 14 residues. CDR3 residues: CASRGGLMNTEAFF. CDR3 nucleotide sequence: TGTGCCAGCAGAGGTGGGCTCATGAACACTGAAGCTTTCTTT.

This rearrangement joins TRBV9 to TRBJ2-2; no reliable D call. This CDR3 is 12 amino acids long. Trimming cost V 4 bases and J 4 bases, with 5 bases left between them. Germline V gene data show CDR1 as SGDLS and CDR2 as YYNGEE. The CDR3, as DNA: TGTGCCAGCAGCTCCCTCACCGGGGAGCTGTTTTTT. It translates to CASSSLTGELFF.

The rearrangement joins TRBV5-1 to TRBJ2-7, with 7 positions matching TRBD1. The CDR3 has 13 residues. V lost 3 bases to trimming and J lost 2 bases; unmatched junction nucleotides: 2. Germline lookup yields CDR1 SGHRS and CDR2 YFSETQ. CDR3 region: CASSWGTAYEQYF. The CDR3 DNA is TGCGCCAGCAGCTGGGGGACAGCCTACGAGCAGTACTTC. Full variable domain (outside the CDR3, taken from reference TRBV5-1 and TRBJ2-7): KAGVTQTPRYLIKTRGQQVTLSCSPISGHRSVSWYQQTPGQGLQFLFEYFSETQRNKGNFPGRFSGRQFSNSRSEMNVSTLELGDSALYLCASSWGTAYEQYFGPGTRLTVT.

This chain joins TRBV11-2 and TRBJ2-7; TRBD2 aligns across 8 bases. In germline, CDR1 is SGHAT, CDR2 FQNNGV. J lost 2 bases, V lost 3 bases, and 3 bases had no gene match. The CDR3 runs 14 residues. The CDR3: CASSFAGGTYEQYF. The CDR3 DNA is TGTGCCAGCAGCTTCGCGGGAGGTACCTACGAGCAGTACTTC.

This chain uses TRBV28 with TRBJ2-7, with a weak D call TRBD1 (6 bases). Germline lookup yields CDR1 MDHEN and CDR2 SYDVKM. This CDR3 region has 14 residues. V was clipped by 6 bases and J by 0 bases, with 12 bases between them. The CDR3: CASSPGTLSYEQYF. CDR3 coding DNA: TGTGCCAGCAGCCCCGGGACACTCTCCTACGAGCAGTACTTC.

This sequence joins TRBV9 and TRBJ2-1, with 10 nucleotides matching TRBD1. Germline V gene lookup returns CDR1 SGDLS and CDR2 YYNGEE. Unmatched junction bases numbered 14, after V lost 6 bases and J lost 8 bases. The length of the CDR3 is 16 residues. The CDR3: CASTRAGTGVIHEQFF. CDR3 in DNA: TGTGCCAGCACCCGGGCCGGGACAGGGGTAATCCATGAGCAGTTCTTC.

By its share, this clone is medium-sized. The chain employs TRBV5-8 and TRBJ1-2; D uncertain. V was cut by 4 bases and J by 2 bases, with 12 bases left in between. Germline V gene sequence: CDR1 SGHTS, CDR2 YDEGEE. The CDR3 loop spans 14 amino acids. This CDR3 is CASSLTKWNYGYTF. CDR3 nucleotide sequence: TGTGCCAGCAGCCTCACCAAATGGAACTATGGCTACACCTTC. Full variable domain (missing parts from reference TRBV5-8 and TRBJ1-2): EAGVTQSPTHLIKTRGQQATLRCSPISGHTSVYWYQQALGLGLQFLLWYDEGEERNRGNFPPRFSGRQFPNYSSELNVNALELEDSALYLCASSLTKWNYGYTFGSGTRLTVV.

J is TRBJ2-2 and V is TRBV27; D is ambiguous. The CDR3 spans 12 residues. V dropped 6 bases and J dropped 6 bases, with 8 bases sitting between them. The germline V gene has CDR1 MNHEY and CDR2 SMNVEV (reference sequence). The DNA for the CDR3 is TGTGCCAGCAGGGGGTCGGCCGGGGAGCTGTTTTTT. Amino acid sequence: CASRGSAGELFF.

V is TRBV19 and J is TRBJ1-5; tentatively, D is TRBD1 (6 bases). This CDR3 has 16 residues. The germline V gene has CDR1 LNHDA and CDR2 SQIVND (reference sequence). V was trimmed by 10 bases and J by 4 bases, leaving 23 bases between them. CDR3 DNA sequence: TGTGCCATCCCACCGCGCCGGGACAACCCTAATCAGCCCCAGCATTTT. It yields the protein CAIPPRRDNPNQPQHF.

The chain has TRBV2 and TRBJ2-7; D is ambiguous. With 4 bases removed from V and 0 bases from J, the gap between germline ends came to 4 bases. CDR1 and CDR2 from the germline V gene are SNHLY and FYNNEI. This CDR3 contains 12 residues. The CDR3 protein is CASSGPSYEQYF. CDR3 DNA sequence: TGTGCCAGCAGTGGGCCCTCCTACGAGCAGTACTTC. The full variable domain, its missing parts supplied by reference TRBV2 and TRBJ2-7, is EPEVTQTPSHQVTQMGQEVILRCVPISNHLYFYWYRQILGQKVEFLVSFYNNEISEKSEIFDDQFSVERPDGSNFTLKIRSTKLEDSAMYFCASSGPSYEQYFGPGTRLTVT.

The chain joins TRBV5-1 to TRBJ2-1; TRBD2 matches 7 bases. Germline values: CDR1 SGHRS, CDR2 YFSETQ. The CDR3 is 16 amino acids. The J segment lost 4 bases and the V segment lost 0 bases, leaving 7 bases of the junction unmatched. CDR3 nucleotides: TGCGCCAGCAGCTTGGTCCCTGCGGGAGCGTACAATGAGCAGTTCTTC. This encodes CASSLVPAGAYNEQFF.

The gene calls are TRBV19 and TRBJ2-3; no reliable D call. The CDR3 spans 13 residues. Germline V lookup: CDR1 LNHDA, CDR2 SQIVND (reference sequence). The V end lost 2 bases, the J end lost 4 bases, and 7 bases lay between the germline ends. The CDR3 loop reads CASSIRHPDTQYF. CDR3 sequence (DNA): TGTGCCAGTAGTATAAGGCATCCAGATACGCAGTATTTT.

The chain employs TRBV28 and TRBJ1-1; D unresolved. This CDR3 region has 14 residues. The ends were cut back, 5 bases at V and 0 bases at J, with 10 bases in the middle. Germline V gene lookup returns CDR1 MDHEN and CDR2 SYDVKM. Here the CDR3 DNA reads TGTGCCAGCAGTCCCACCCGCGTGAACACTGAAGCTTTCTTT. Its translation: CASSPTRVNTEAFF. Variable domain in full (rest from reference TRBV28 and TRBJ1-1): DVKVTQSSRYLVKRTGEKVFLECVQDMDHENMFWYRQDPGLGLRLIYFSYDVKMKEKGDIPEGYSVSREKKERFSLILESASTNQTSMYLCASSPTRVNTEAFFGQGTRLTVV.

This clone was observed once. The gene calls are TRBV7-9 and TRBJ2-1; 7 nucleotides agree with TRBD2. CDR3 length: 19 residues. The V gene end was trimmed by 4 bases and the J gene end by 3 bases; junction bases not matched to a gene: 18. Germline loops: CDR1 SEHNR, CDR2 FQNEAQ (reference sequence). The CDR3 bases are TGTGCCAGCAGCTGGGGGAGGGCGGGAGCAGGTATAGACTACAATGAGCAGTTCTTC. As protein: CASSWGRAGAGIDYNEQFF. The full variable domain, in which reference TRBV7-9 and TRBJ2-1 provide the parts outside the CDR3, is DTGVSQNPRHKITKRGQNVTFRCDPISEHNRLYWYRQTLGQGPEFLTYFQNEAQLEKSRLLSDRFSAERPKGSFSTLEIQRTEQGDSAMYLCASSWGRAGAGIDYNEQFFGPGTRLTVL.

This sequence joins TRBV5-6 and TRBJ2-7; perhaps TRBD1 as D (7 bases). Germline CDR1 reads SGHDT; CDR2 reads YYEEEE. The CDR3 totals 13 residues. V shed 9 bases and J shed 7 bases, with 20 bases lying between them. The CDR3 coding sequence is TGTGCCACCTCAGGGGGACTCCGGGAGGAGCAGTACTTC. This codes for CATSGGLREEQYF. Full variable domain (outside the CDR3, taken from reference TRBV5-6 and TRBJ2-7): DAGVTQSPTHLIKTRGQQVTLRCSPKSGHDTVSWYQQALGQGPQFIFQYYEEEERQRGNFPDRFSGHQFPNYSSELNVNALLLGDSALYLCATSGGLREEQYFGPGTRLTVT.

Only one count was recorded for this clone. The chain employs TRBV6-5 and TRBJ2-7; D gene unclear. V lost 2 bases and J 2 bases, leaving 7 bases between the germline ends. CDR1 is MNHEY, CDR2 SVGAGI, per germline. This CDR3 has 13 amino acids. The CDR3 DNA reads as TGTGCCAGCAGTTACGGGGAAACCTACGAGCAGTACTTC. Residues: CASSYGETYEQYF.

This chain links TRBV14 with TRBJ2-5, with TRBD1 identical over 9 bases. Trimming removed 1 base from V and 4 bases from J; junction bases left unmatched: 4. The CDR3 is 15 amino acids. Germline V lookup: CDR1 SGHDN, CDR2 FVKESK. This chain's CDR3 is CASSQGDRVGETQYF. The CDR3 bases are TGTGCCAGCAGCCAAGGGGACAGGGTGGGAGAGACCCAGTACTTC.

The chain uses TRBV9 and TRBJ2-1; D may match TRBD1 or TRBD2 (5 bases each). Trimming took 2 bases from V and 6 from J, leaving 12 bases between them. Germline-derived CDR1 and CDR2 are SGDLS and YYNGEE. CDR3 size: 14 residues. Here the CDR3 reads CASSVGTGGNEQFF. As DNA, the CDR3 is TGTGCCAGCAGCGTCGGGACCGGTGGCAATGAGCAGTTCTTC.